Detailed here is one T cell receptor beta chain. This entry belongs to a study of blood T cell repertoires in COVID-19. Background on the study: The analysed material was cDNA or gDNA that came from T cells, B-cell-depleted T cells, or PBMCs.

Recruits, aged roughly 18 to 100 years, lived in about two dozen US areas. Cohort allocation depended upon clinical history that participants reported. Source study methods: Scientists estimated how many nucleated cells there were by amplifying reference gene primers. Produced via immunoSEQ multiplex PCR; TCRdb's table is partial and in-frame only. That table gives V, J and clone size, and the DNA gave D and trimming. The sample yields fewer than 200,000 clones, about 83% seen once. The TCR sequence derives from a woman between 45 and 65 years old in a cohort exposed to, infected with or recovered from COVID-19 (not recorded which). The sequenced sample was PBMCs or T cells enriched from blood (not recorded which).

CDR3 in amino acids: CASSLEDRVPEAFF. DNA of the CDR3: TGCGCCAGCAGCTTGGAGGACAGGGTTCCGGAAGCTTTCTTT. The chain has TRBV5-1 and TRBJ1-1, with 8 nucleotides matching TRBD1. V dropped 0 bases and J dropped 8; count of bases not matched to a gene: 6. The CDR3 runs to 14 residues. CDR1 is SGHRS and CDR2 is YFSETQ in the germline V gene.